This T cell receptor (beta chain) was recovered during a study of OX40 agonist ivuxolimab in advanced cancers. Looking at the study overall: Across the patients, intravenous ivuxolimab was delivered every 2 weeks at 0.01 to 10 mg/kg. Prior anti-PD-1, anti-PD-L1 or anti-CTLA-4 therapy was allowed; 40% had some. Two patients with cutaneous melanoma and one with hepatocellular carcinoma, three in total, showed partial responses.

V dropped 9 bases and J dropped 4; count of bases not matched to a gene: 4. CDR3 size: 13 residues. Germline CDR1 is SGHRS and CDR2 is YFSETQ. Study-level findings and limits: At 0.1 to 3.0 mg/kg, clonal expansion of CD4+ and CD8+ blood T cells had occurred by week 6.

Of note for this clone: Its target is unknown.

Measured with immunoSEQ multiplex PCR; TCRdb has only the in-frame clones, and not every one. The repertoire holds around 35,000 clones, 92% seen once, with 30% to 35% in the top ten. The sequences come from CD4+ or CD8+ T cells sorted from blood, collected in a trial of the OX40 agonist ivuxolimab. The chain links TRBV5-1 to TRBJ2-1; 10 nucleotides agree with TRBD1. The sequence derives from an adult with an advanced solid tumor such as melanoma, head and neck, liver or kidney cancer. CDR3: CATGDRGYNEQFF. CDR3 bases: TGCGCCACCGGGGACAGGGGTTACAATGAGCAGTTCTTC.